These T cell receptor beta chains were read from a single sample in a study of shared clonotypes between healthy human individuals. Produced via immunoSEQ multiplex PCR; TCRdb's table is partial and in-frame only. The sample shows over 2 million clones, just under 95% of them seen only once. What was sequenced was naive CD8+ T cells sorted from blood. The receptor set was obtained from a man younger than 30 in good health. CDR3s include the opening cysteine and the closing phenylalanine or tryptophan. D genes are given only for firm matches. Not all rows give a size; the values are once, few, many and, for expanded clones, a class.

TRBV15	TRBJ1-2	-	-	CATSRGRGELNYGYTF	TGTGCCACCAGCAGGGGACGGGGGGAACTTAACTATGGCTACACCTTC
TRBV18	TRBJ1-6	-	-	CASADVGEASPLHF	TGTGCCAGCGCCGACGTGGGTGAGGCTTCACCCCTCCACTTT
TRBV25-1	TRBJ1-1	-	-	CASSSPGVAFF	TGTGCCAGCAGTTCCCCGGGCGTGGCTTTCTTT
TRBV9	TRBJ1-5	-	-	CASSVGVDTRDNQPQHF	TGTGCCAGCAGCGTAGGGGTAGACACGCGGGACAATCAGCCCCAGCATTTT
TRBV12-5	TRBJ2-1	-	TRBD2	CASGSRTSGIEQFF	TGTGCTAGTGGTTCCCGGACTAGCGGGATTGAGCAGTTCTTC
TRBV30	TRBJ1-6	-	-	CAWNQGKNSPLHF	TGTGCCTGGAATCAGGGTAAGAATTCACCCCTCCACTTT
TRBV6-1	TRBJ2-7	-	-	CASSVRGPTYEQYF	TGTGCCAGCAGCGTAAGGGGACCGACCTACGAGCAGTACTTC
TRBV27	TRBJ2-1	-	-	CASSLVDTYNEQFF	TGTGCCAGCAGTTTGGTGGACACTTACAATGAGCAGTTCTTC
TRBV29-1	TRBJ2-3	-	-	CSGSADTQYF	TGCAGCGGCTCAGCAGATACGCAGTATTTT
TRBV10-3	TRBJ2-1	-	TRBD2	CATLKAGGPYNEQFF	TGTGCCACACTTAAAGCGGGGGGGCCCTACAATGAGCAGTTCTTC
TRBV7-6	TRBJ2-7	-	TRBD2	CASSLSSGGRSYEQYF	TGTGCCAGCAGCTTAAGCTCCGGGGGGAGATCCTACGAGCAGTACTTC
TRBV27	TRBJ2-1	-	TRBD1	CASSPNTPQGVVDEQFF	TGTGCCAGCAGTCCGAACACCCCACAGGGGGTAGTGGATGAGCAGTTCTTC
TRBV7-8	TRBJ2-3	-	-	CASSLILGGRESTDTQYF	TGTGCCAGCAGCTTAATTCTGGGGGGCCGGGAAAGCACAGATACGCAGTATTTT
TRBV11-2	TRBJ1-1	-	TRBD1	CASSPGTGPTEAFF	TGTGCCAGCAGCCCCGGGACAGGGCCCACTGAAGCTTTCTTT
TRBV4-3	TRBJ2-7	-	-	CASSQWTGYEQYF	TGCGCCAGCAGCCAATGGACCGGTTACGAGCAGTACTTC
TRBV9	TRBJ1-2	-	-	CASSVPPYF	TGTGCCAGCAGCGTACCTCCCTACTTC
TRBV9	TRBJ2-1	once	-	CASSKYNEQFF	TGTGCCAGCAGTAAGTACAATGAGCAGTTCTTC